The 10 T cell receptor beta chains reported below all come from one sample, sequenced in a study of blood T cell repertoires in COVID-19. Clones were read by immunoSEQ multiplex PCR, and TCRdb kept only the in-frame ones, dropping some. The table shows under 300,000 clones, with approximately 80% occurring only once. Sequencing was performed on peripheral blood. These TCRs come from a woman between 35 and 50 years old who had recovered from COVID-19.

The J gene is TRBJ1-2, the V gene TRBV30; 12 positions match TRBD1. Per germline, CDR1 GTSNPN and CDR2 SVGIG (reference sequence). CDR3 length: 14 residues. V lost 2 bases, J lost 7 bases, and 5 bases stayed unmatched. CDR3 loop: CAWSPGTGGIGYTF. CDR3 DNA: TGTGCCTGGAGTCCCGGGACAGGGGGCATTGGCTACACCTTC.

The chain combines TRBV30 with TRBJ2-2; no firm D call. This CDR3 contains 15 residues. V lost 2 bases and J lost 0, with 10 bases in between. Germline V CDR1 and CDR2: GTSNPN, SVGIG (reference sequence). CDR3 amino acids: CAWSKERANTGELFF. The DNA for the CDR3 is TGTGCCTGGAGTAAGGAGCGAGCGAACACCGGGGAGCTGTTTTTT.

This sequence joins TRBV18 and TRBJ1-1; D unclear. The CDR3 is 15 residues long. V was shortened by 5 bases and J by 0 bases, with 13 bases between the two germline ends. Germline CDR1 and CDR2: KGHSH and LQKENI. CDR3 sequence: CASSSREAMNTEAFF. As DNA, the CDR3 is TGTGCCAGCTCATCTCGAGAGGCTATGAACACTGAAGCTTTCTTT.

This chain uses TRBV19 with TRBJ1-4; 7 nucleotides agree with TRBD1. J gave up 7 bases and V 8 bases, and 16 bases lay outside the gene matches. The germline gives CDR1 LNHDA, CDR2 SQIVND (reference sequence). The CDR3 spans 16 residues. CDR3 in amino acids: CASAKTGVFFGEKLFF. The CDR3 DNA sequence: TGTGCCAGTGCGAAAACAGGGGTTTTTTTTGGTGAAAAACTGTTTTTT.

The chain combines TRBV7-8 with TRBJ1-2; TRBD1 is a possible D gene (5 bases). The ends were cut back, 4 bases at V and 3 bases at J, with 18 bases in the middle. Germline CDR1 and CDR2: SGHVS and FQNEAQ. The CDR3 length is 16 residues. The CDR3: CASSSLIGASDYGYTF. The CDR3, as DNA: TGTGCCAGCAGCTCGCTGATAGGGGCATCAGACTATGGCTACACCTTC. Together with reference TRBV7-8 and TRBJ1-2, the CDR3 gives the full variable domain: GAGVSQSPRYKVAKRGQDVALRCDPISGHVSLFWYQQALGQGPEFLTYFQNEAQLDKSGLPSDRFFAERPEGSVSTLKIQRTQQEDSAVYLCASSSLIGASDYGYTFGSGTRLTVV.

The chain combines TRBV7-2 with TRBJ2-7, with D perhaps matching TRBD2 (5 bases). CDR3 length: 15 residues. Germline loops: CDR1 SGHTA, CDR2 FQGNSA. V gave up 2 bases and J gave up 1 base, with 12 bases separating them. This CDR3 is CASSLRVASSYEQYF. As DNA, the CDR3 is TGTGCCAGCAGCTTACGGGTAGCGTCTTCCTACGAGCAGTACTTC.

The V call is TRBV7-3, the J call TRBJ2-1, with 10 bases fitting TRBD1. J lost 9 bases, V lost 3 bases, and 8 bases had no gene match. CDR1 and CDR2 (germline): SGHTA, FQGTGA. This CDR3 region has 15 residues. The CDR3 region has the DNA TGTGCCAGCAGCTTGCTCGGACAGGGGGAAGGTGAGCAGTTCTTC. Amino acids: CASSLLGQGEGEQFF.

The chain employs TRBV29-1 and TRBJ1-4; D ambiguous. The CDR3 has 12 residues. The germline V gene encodes CDR1 SQVTM and CDR2 ANQGSEA. V was clipped by 6 bases and J by 8 bases, with 13 bases between them. The CDR3 DNA follows: TGCAGCGTCGCGGAGGGTCGGGAAAAACTGTTTTTT. It codes for CSVAEGREKLFF.

This clone was observed a handful of times. The genes are TRBV7-2 and TRBJ2-2, with 9 positions matching TRBD1. The CDR3 runs to 14 residues. Germline-derived CDR1 and CDR2 are SGHTA and FQGNSA. The J segment lost 6 bases and the V segment lost 5 bases, leaving 4 bases of the junction unmatched. The CDR3, as DNA: TGTGCCAGCAGCCCCCGGGACAGGGCCGGGGAGCTGTTTTTT. This codes for CASSPRDRAGELFF. Based on the CDR3 plus reference TRBV7-2 and TRBJ2-2, the full variable domain is GAGVSQSPSNKVTEKGKDVELRCDPISGHTALYWYRQSLGQGLEFLIYFQGNSAPDKSGLPSDRFSAERTGGSVSTLTIQRTQQEDSAVYLCASSPRDRAGELFFGEGSRLTVL.

As regards this clone: At one of its ends the junction is not consistent with the germline gene, which may arise from a read error. The V call is TRBV3-1 (or the pseudogene TRBV3-2), the J call TRBJ1-1, with D possibly matching TRBD1 (6 bases). Germline-derived CDR1 and CDR2 are LGHDT and YNNKEL (reference sequence). CDR3 length: 14 amino acids. CDR3 in amino acids: CASTQSQGFAEAFF. CDR3 bases: TGTGCCAGCACCCAATCTCAGGGGTTTGCTGAAGCTTTCTTT.